The clone carrying this T cell receptor beta chain came up a few times. Antigen: not known. Germline CDR1 is MNHNY and CDR2 is SVGAGI (reference sequence). Deletions cut 6 bases from V and 1 base from J, with 9 bases between. The CDR3 is 14 residues long. TCRdb reanalysed the reads using MiXCR and keeps one entry per CDR3 protein. Of roughly 200,000 distinct CDR3 sequences listed, about 18% are singletons. The sample originates from a study of T cell repertoires in cytomegalovirus infection. Overall study: It was the public TCR beta signatures that indicated both CMV infection and matching HLA type.

Broader study findings: Pooled public TCR beta family frequency picked out CMV carriers with the relevant HLA.

Material for sequencing was CD8+ T cells from PBMCs. The rearrangement joins TRBV6-6 to TRBJ2-2, with D uncertain. This TCR came from a human donor in good health (CMV status not recorded). Some clones in this sample may be carry-over from other donors' samples. CDR3 protein: CASSPRLNTGELFF. The CDR3, as DNA: TGTGCCAGCAGCCCGAGGTTGAACACCGGGGAGCTGTTTTTT.